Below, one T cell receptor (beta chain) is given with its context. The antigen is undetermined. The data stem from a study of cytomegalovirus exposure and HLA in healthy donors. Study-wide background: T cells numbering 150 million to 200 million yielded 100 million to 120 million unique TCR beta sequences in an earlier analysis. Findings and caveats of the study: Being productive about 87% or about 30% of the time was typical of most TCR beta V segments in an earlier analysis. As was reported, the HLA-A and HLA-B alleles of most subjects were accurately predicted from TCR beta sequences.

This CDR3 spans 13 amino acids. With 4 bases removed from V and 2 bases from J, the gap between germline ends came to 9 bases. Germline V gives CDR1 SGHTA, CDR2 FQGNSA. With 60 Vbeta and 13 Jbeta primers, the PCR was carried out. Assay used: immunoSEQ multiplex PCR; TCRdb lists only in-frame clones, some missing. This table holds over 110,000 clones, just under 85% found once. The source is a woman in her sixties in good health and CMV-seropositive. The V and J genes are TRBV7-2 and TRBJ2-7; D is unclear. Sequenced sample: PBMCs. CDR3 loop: CASSSANTYEQYF. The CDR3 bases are TGTGCCAGCAGCTCCGCGAATACCTACGAGCAGTACTTC.